The 8 T cell receptor beta chains listed next were all sequenced from one sample in a study of a mutant IDH1 vaccine in newly diagnosed glioma. Time point reported: week 47, end of study. Vaccine doses each comprised 300 ug of mutant IDH1 20-mer peptide, with topical imiquimod. No antigen has been identified for these receptors. Method: immunoSEQ multiplex PCR; TCRdb's copy keeps in-frame clones and lacks some. Among roughly 86,000 clones listed, more than 80% were seen once. The sample was PBMCs, taken from a glioma patient whose treatment included an IDH1 peptide vaccine. These TCRs come from a man aged 40-50 years with glioma.

This clone was seen only a few times. The chain is built from TRBV6-6 and TRBJ1-1, with D maybe TRBD1 (6 bases). The germline V gene has CDR1 MNHNY and CDR2 SVGAGI (reference sequence). This CDR3 is 13 amino acids long. V dropped 4 bases and J dropped 4 bases, with 10 bases sitting between them. The CDR3 DNA sequence: TGTGCCAGCAGTTCGAGGGGGATCACTGAAGCTTTCTTT. It yields the protein CASSSRGITEAFF.

CDR3 in DNA: TGTGCCAGCAGGAGGACAGGGGTAGAGACCCAGTACTTC. Translated: CASRRTGVETQYF. The chain links TRBV25-1 to TRBJ2-5, with 9 bases matching TRBD1. The V segment lost 6 bases and the J segment 4 bases; nucleotides outside the gene matches: 3. There are 13 residues in the CDR3. Germline CDR1 and CDR2: MGHDK and SYGVNS.

The chain links TRBV29-1 to TRBJ2-7, with D possibly being TRBD1 (5 bases). V lost 4 bases, J lost 6 bases, and 13 bases lay in between. The V gene's germline CDR1 is SQVTM and CDR2 ANQGSEA. This CDR3 is 12 amino acids long. CDR3: CSVAQGLREQYF. The CDR3 DNA sequence: TGCAGCGTTGCCCAGGGTCTCCGCGAGCAGTACTTC.

V gene TRBV30 combines with J gene TRBJ2-1; no reliable D call. With 2 bases removed from V and 10 bases from J, the gap between germline ends came to 6 bases. The CDR3 contains 10 residues. Germline CDR1 and CDR2: GTSNPN and SVGIG (reference sequence). This CDR3 is CAWSRREQFF. The CDR3 DNA sequence: TGTGCCTGGAGTCGAAGGGAGCAGTTCTTC.

This clone was observed many times. V gene TRBV18 combines with J gene TRBJ1-1; no clear D gene. The CDR3 spans 15 residues. Germline-derived CDR1 and CDR2 are KGHSH and LQKENI. V was pared by 3 bases and J by 1 base, with 12 bases between. CDR3 DNA sequence: TGTGCCAGCTCACCCAGCCGTGGAGGGAACACTGAAGCTTTCTTT. It specifies CASSPSRGGNTEAFF. Full variable domain (remainder filled in from reference TRBV18 and TRBJ1-1): NAGVMQNPRHLVRRRGQEARLRCSPMKGHSHVYWYRQLPEEGLKFMVYLQKENIIDESGMPKERFSAEFPKEGPSILRIQQVVRGDSAAYFCASSPSRGGNTEAFFGQGTRLTVV.

The V call is TRBV5-6, the J call TRBJ2-5; 10 bases are shared with TRBD2. The J call could be wrong; TRBJ2-7 is a better fit for the DNA end. Germline CDR1 and CDR2: SGHDT and YYEEEE. CDR3 length: 15 amino acids. The CDR3 reads CASSPTSGNTYEQYF. CDR3 sequence (DNA): TGTGCCAGCAGCCCCACTAGCGGGAACACCTACGAGCAGTACTTC.

This chain links TRBV5-1 with TRBJ1-2, with D possibly being TRBD1 (6 bases). The CDR3 sequence is 17 residues long. Germline-derived CDR1 and CDR2 are SGHRS and YFSETQ. Trimming left V 4 bases short and J 2 bases short, with 21 bases between. The CDR3 loop is CASSPELFGGPNYGYTF. The CDR3 DNA sequence: TGCGCCAGCAGCCCCGAGCTTTTTGGGGGCCCGAACTATGGCTACACCTTC.

The genes are TRBV10-3 and TRBJ1-6, with 9 bases fitting TRBD1. This CDR3 contains 13 residues. CDR1 is ENHRY and CDR2 is SYGVKD in the germline V gene. The ends lost 7 bases at V and 7 bases at J; junction bases unmatched: 2. The CDR3 loop is CAITDRGNSPLHF. CDR3 nucleotide sequence: TGTGCCATCACAGACAGGGGGAATTCACCCCTCCACTTT.